The T cell receptor beta chain under discussion was sequenced for a study of OX40 agonist ivuxolimab in advanced cancers. Clones were sequenced by immunoSEQ multiplex PCR, and TCRdb holds only the in-frame ones, with some missing. The table lists roughly 49,000 clones, about 86% of them singletons. This sample comprised CD4+ or CD8+ T cells sorted from blood, obtained in a trial of the OX40 agonist ivuxolimab. The clonotype comes from an adult with an advanced solid tumor such as melanoma, head and neck, liver or kidney cancer.

Here the CDR3 DNA reads TGTGCCAGCAGTGAAGCGCCAAGGGAATCCTACGAGCAGTACTTC. This gives the protein CASSEAPRESYEQYF. The chain carries TRBV6-1 and TRBJ2-7; D call uncertain. CDR3 length equals 15 residues. CDR1 MNHNS and CDR2 SASEGT come from the germline V gene. V lost 0 bases, J lost 1 base, and 10 bases lay in between.